This entry lists 24 T cell receptor beta chains sequenced from one sample in a study of shared T cell receptors in the human thymus. Using immunoSEQ multiplex PCR, the repertoire was profiled, and TCRdb retains in-frame clones only, with some absent. This table has some 700,000 clones, 88% appearing once. These data are also associated with another study on human thymus T cells.

Sequencing was performed on thymocytes. Source of these receptors: a boy under two years old with a congenital heart defect.

Comments on this clone: At one of its ends the junction is not consistent with the germline gene, which may arise from a read error. This chain joins TRBV7-2 and TRBJ1-1, with 12 bases matching TRBD1. The CDR3 has 17 amino acids. Germline CDR1 is SGHTA and CDR2 is FQGNSA. The CDR3 loop reads CASTLHGTGGLNTEAFF. Written as DNA, the CDR3 is TGTGCCAGCACCTTACACGGGACAGGGGGCCTGAACACTGAAGCTTTCTTT.

The chain has TRBV5-6 and TRBJ2-1, with D perhaps matching TRBD2 (6 bases). The length of the CDR3 is 15 residues. V was pared by 3 bases and J by 4 bases, with 14 bases between. Germline CDR1 and CDR2: SGHDT and YYEEEE. The CDR3 reads CASSSVPGLYNEQFF. CDR3 DNA sequence: TGTGCCAGCAGCTCTGTCCCGGGACTTTACAATGAGCAGTTCTTC.

The gene calls are TRBV25-1 and TRBJ1-1; 8 bases fit TRBD1. This CDR3 has 17 amino acids. The V segment lost 3 bases and the J segment 4 bases; nucleotides outside the gene matches: 13. Germline V gene data show CDR1 as MGHDK and CDR2 as SYGVNS. CDR3 DNA: TGTGCCAGCAGTGACCAATTACAGGGGGAGGAGGGCACTGAAGCTTTCTTT. This encodes CASSDQLQGEEGTEAFF. Complete variable domain (other parts from reference TRBV25-1 and TRBJ1-1): EADIYQTPRYLVIGTGKKITLECSQTMGHDKMYWYQQDPGMELHLIHYSYGVNSTEKGDLSSESTVSRIRTEHFPLTLESARPSHTSQYLCASSDQLQGEEGTEAFFGQGTRLTVV.

V and J are TRBV18 and TRBJ2-7; 10 nucleotides line up with TRBD2. CDR3 length: 17 residues. The V segment lost 6 bases and the J segment 4 bases; nucleotides outside the gene matches: 15. Germline V lookup: CDR1 KGHSH, CDR2 LQKENI. CDR3 sequence reads: CASSTRAASGSHYEQYF. In DNA, the CDR3 is TGTGCCAGCTCGACCAGAGCGGCTAGCGGGAGTCATTACGAGCAGTACTTC.

J is TRBJ1-5 and V is TRBV2; 8 nucleotides line up with TRBD1. CDR3 length: 15 amino acids. V trimming: 5 bases; J trimming: 2 bases; junction bases outside the gene matches: 5. Germline V gene lookup returns CDR1 SNHLY and CDR2 FYNNEI. CDR3 bases: TGTGCCAGCAGTTCTGACAGGGGTGGCAATCAGCCCCAGCATTTT. It is translated as CASSSDRGGNQPQHF. The full variable domain, in which reference TRBV2 and TRBJ1-5 provide the parts outside the CDR3, is EPEVTQTPSHQVTQMGQEVILRCVPISNHLYFYWYRQILGQKVEFLVSFYNNEISEKSEIFDDQFSVERPDGSNFTLKIRSTKLEDSAMYFCASSSDRGGNQPQHFGDGTRLSIL.

This clone came up a few times. The chain is built from TRBV28 and TRBJ1-5; 7 bases agree with TRBD1. V lost 4 bases, J lost 0 bases, and 3 bases stayed unmatched. This CDR3 comprises 15 residues. In germline, CDR1 is MDHEN, CDR2 SYDVKM. This CDR3 reads CASSWTGYSNQPQHF. CDR3 sequence (DNA): TGTGCCAGCAGTTGGACAGGTTATAGCAATCAGCCCCAGCATTTT.

V and J are TRBV4-2 and TRBJ2-3; D not certain. The CDR3 is made up of 15 amino acids. Germline V gives CDR1 LGHNA, CDR2 YNFKEQ. V lost 3 bases, J lost 0 bases, and 10 bases lay in between. The CDR3 DNA is TGTGCCAGCAGCCAGGCTGCCGGGAGCACAGATACGCAGTATTTT. Amino acid sequence: CASSQAAGSTDTQYF.

The chain links TRBV6-6 to TRBJ2-5; a possible D gene is TRBD2 (6 bases). The DNA matches TRBJ2-7 better at its end, which makes the J call doubtful. CDR1 MNHNY and CDR2 SVGAGI come from the germline V gene (reference sequence). The CDR3 consists of 16 residues. CDR3 sequence reads: CASSGPSVLTLYEQYF. Written as DNA, the CDR3 is TGTGCCAGCAGTGGCCCTAGCGTCCTAACCCTCTACGAGCAGTACTTC.

The chain combines TRBV14 with TRBJ1-4, with TRBD1 identical over 8 bases. The CDR3 runs 14 residues. V shed 3 bases and J 5 bases; nucleotides not matched to a gene: 2. Germline V lookup: CDR1 SGHDN, CDR2 FVKESK. The CDR3 is CASSHGDRNEKLFF. The CDR3 nucleotides read TGTGCCAGCAGCCATGGGGACAGGAATGAAAAACTGTTTTTT.

The chain combines TRBV11-2 with TRBJ2-7, with TRBD1 matching over 11 bases. The CDR3 consists of 16 residues. V was pared by 1 base and J by 2 bases, with 4 bases of the junction left unmatched. The V gene's germline CDR1 is SGHAT and CDR2 FQNNGV. CDR3 residues: CASSLGAGQGAYEQYF. The CDR3 DNA sequence: TGTGCCAGCAGCTTAGGGGCGGGACAGGGGGCCTACGAGCAGTACTTC.

The chain carries TRBV7-3 and TRBJ2-2, with D possibly being TRBD1 (6 bases). The germline gives CDR1 SGHTA, CDR2 FQGTGA. There are 13 residues in the CDR3. Trimming took off 8 bases at V and 3 bases at J, with 10 bases between the two ends. CDR3 region: CASQGTDTGELFF. The CDR3 DNA follows: TGTGCCAGCCAGGGGACGGACACCGGGGAGCTGTTTTTT.

The chain uses TRBV4-3 and TRBJ2-1; 10 bases fit TRBD2. This CDR3 has 16 amino acids. Germline V CDR1 and CDR2: LGHNA, YSLEER. V dropped 1 base and J dropped 10; count of bases not matched to a gene: 10. The CDR3: CASSQGRLAGVYEQFF. Written as DNA, the CDR3 is TGCGCCAGCAGCCAAGGACGCCTAGCGGGAGTATACGAGCAGTTCTTC.

V usage is TRBV2 and J usage is TRBJ2-3, with a weak D call TRBD2 (5 bases). Trimming took 4 bases from V and 2 from J, leaving 22 bases between them. This CDR3 has 18 residues. Germline assignment: CDR1 SNHLY and CDR2 FYNNEI. This chain's CDR3 is CASSVWVGEQWDTDTQYF. The DNA of the CDR3 is TGTGCCAGCAGTGTATGGGTCGGGGAACAGTGGGACACAGATACGCAGTATTTT. Based on the CDR3 plus reference TRBV2 and TRBJ2-3, the full variable domain is EPEVTQTPSHQVTQMGQEVILRCVPISNHLYFYWYRQILGQKVEFLVSFYNNEISEKSEIFDDQFSVERPDGSNFTLKIRSTKLEDSAMYFCASSVWVGEQWDTDTQYFGPGTRLTVL.

Only one count was recorded for this clone. The chain links TRBV27 to TRBJ2-1; 7 nucleotides match TRBD2. CDR3 size: 14 residues. V lost 8 bases to trimming and J lost 10 bases; unmatched junction nucleotides: 14. Germline V gene data show CDR1 as MNHEY and CDR2 as SMNVEV (reference sequence). The CDR3 bases are TGTGCCAGCCGCGTGGGGAGGGGAAAATGGGAGCAGTTCTTC. It encodes CASRVGRGKWEQFF.

The V and J genes are TRBV4-2 and TRBJ2-2; 7 bases are shared with TRBD2. The CDR3 runs 17 residues. The V gene's germline CDR1 is LGHNA and CDR2 YNFKEQ. V lost 0 bases and J lost 1; bases outside the gene matches: 5. In DNA form, the CDR3 reads TGTGCCAGCAGCCAAGAACTAGCGCCCAAGAACACCGGGGAGCTGTTTTTT. This encodes CASSQELAPKNTGELFF.

The chain couples TRBV11-2 to TRBJ2-6; D gene ambiguous. Trimming pared 2 bases from V and 3 bases from J, leaving 2 bases between. Germline V gene sequence: CDR1 SGHAT, CDR2 FQNNGV. The CDR3 spans 13 residues. CDR3 in amino acids: CASSLHGANVLTF. The CDR3 DNA follows: TGTGCCAGCAGCTTACATGGGGCCAACGTCCTGACTTTC.

CDR3 in DNA: TGTGCCAGTAGGGTTACAGGTGCGGCCTACAATGAGCAGTTCTTC. Encoded protein: CASRVTGAAYNEQFF. The chain links TRBV19 to TRBJ2-1, with D possibly matching TRBD1 (5 bases). This CDR3 spans 15 amino acids. Trimming left V 6 bases short and J 2 bases short, with 14 bases between. CDR1 and CDR2 (germline): LNHDA, SQIVND (reference sequence).

This chain joins TRBV27 and TRBJ1-1; 7 bases map to TRBD1. The junction had 10 bases not matched to a gene; V was cut back by 7 bases and J by 2 bases. Germline assignment: CDR1 MNHEY and CDR2 SMNVEV (reference sequence). The CDR3 is made up of 15 amino acids. CDR3 coding DNA: TGTGCCAGCACCCCTACCGGGACAGATAACACTGAAGCTTTCTTT. Translating gives CASTPTGTDNTEAFF.

This clone was counted a single time. The genes are TRBV19 and TRBJ1-3; D might be TRBD1 (5 bases). This CDR3 comprises 15 residues. V dropped 6 bases and J dropped 0 bases, with 12 bases sitting between them. Germline CDR1 reads LNHDA; CDR2 reads SQIVND (reference sequence). CDR3 coding DNA: TGTGCCAGTAGCTCTGGGGCCCCCTCTGGAAACACCATATATTTT. It translates to CASSSGAPSGNTIYF. Using reference TRBV19 and TRBJ1-3 for the parts outside the CDR3, the full variable domain is DGGITQSPKYLFRKEGQNVTLSCEQNLNHDAMYWYRQDPGQGLRLIYYSQIVNDFQKGDIAEGYSVSREKKESFPLTVTSAQKNPTAFYLCASSSGAPSGNTIYFGEGSWLTVV.

The DNA for the CDR3 is TGTGCCAGCAGTTACCCTGGGACAGGTAGCACAGATACGCAGTATTTT. Translating it yields CASSYPGTGSTDTQYF. The chain uses TRBV6-5 and TRBJ2-3; 8 bases align to TRBD1. This CDR3 spans 16 amino acids. The J segment lost 0 bases and the V segment lost 2 bases, leaving 4 bases of the junction unmatched. Germline V lookup: CDR1 MNHEY, CDR2 SVGAGI.

The chain recombines TRBV5-4 with TRBJ2-1; D not certain. Germline assignment: CDR1 SGHNT and CDR2 YYREEE (reference sequence). CDR3 size: 11 residues. The V end was cut by 0 bases, the J end by 10 bases, with 5 bases between. The CDR3 is CASSLAREQFF. CDR3 in DNA: TGTGCCAGCAGCTTGGCCAGGGAGCAGTTCTTC.

The chain employs TRBV7-9 and TRBJ2-7; D is perhaps TRBD1 (6 bases). The V and J ends lost 7 bases and 4 bases respectively, with 17 bases between them. Germline V gene lookup returns CDR1 SEHNR and CDR2 FQNEAQ (reference sequence). The CDR3 covers 14 residues. This CDR3 is CASTYREAQYEQYF. The CDR3 DNA follows: TGTGCCAGCACCTACAGGGAAGCCCAATACGAGCAGTACTTC.

V and J are TRBV11-2 and TRBJ1-2, with 8 positions matching TRBD1. Germline assignment: CDR1 SGHAT and CDR2 FQNNGV. J was trimmed by 6 bases and V by 5 bases; bases with no gene match: 8. The CDR3 has 14 residues. The CDR3 spells CASSPDRGRDGYTF. The DNA for the CDR3 is TGTGCCAGCAGCCCCGACAGGGGCCGGGATGGCTACACCTTC.

The V gene is TRBV5-7, the J gene TRBJ2-7; 7 bases map to TRBD1. TRBV5-7 carries the ORF label, with uncertain function. The J segment lost 12 bases and the V segment lost 2 bases, leaving 20 bases of the junction unmatched. The CDR3 runs 16 residues. The CDR3 nucleotides read TGTGCCAGCAGCTTAGGAAAGGTGCAGGGGGTAGTCCAACGGTACTTC. It yields the protein CASSLGKVQGVVQRYF.